This T cell receptor (beta chain) was documented in a study of blood T cell repertoires in COVID-19. The CDR3 is made up of 15 amino acids. Germline V gene lookup returns CDR1 SGHTA and CDR2 FQGNSA. Trimming took 1 base from V and 4 from J, leaving 11 bases between them. Profiled with immunoSEQ multiplex PCR; TCRdb holds only in-frame clones, not every one. The sample includes about 250,000 clones, 80% to 85% seen only once; the top ten take 15% to 17%. Seattle researchers signed up patients amid active infection and tracked them longitudinally. Material for sequencing was peripheral blood. The source of this sequence is a person aged 65 to 85 with COVID-19, enrolled during active disease. The chain uses TRBV7-2 and TRBJ1-3; maybe TRBD1 (5 bases). CDR3 sequence: CASSLDVRAGNTIYF. CDR3 nucleotides: TGTGCCAGCAGCTTAGATGTCAGGGCCGGAAACACCATATATTTT.